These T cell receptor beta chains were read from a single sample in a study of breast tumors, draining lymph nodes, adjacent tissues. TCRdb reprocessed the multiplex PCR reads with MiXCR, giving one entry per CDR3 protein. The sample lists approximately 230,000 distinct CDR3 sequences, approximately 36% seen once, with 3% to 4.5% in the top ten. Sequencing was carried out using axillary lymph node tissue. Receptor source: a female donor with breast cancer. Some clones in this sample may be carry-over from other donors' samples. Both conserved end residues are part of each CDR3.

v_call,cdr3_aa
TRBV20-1,CSATRGGVNTQYF
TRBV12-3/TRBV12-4,CASRWTGTGFYEQYF
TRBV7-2,CASSLEWWSSYNEQFF
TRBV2,CASSADRVTYNEQFF
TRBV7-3,CASSALQGGTQYF
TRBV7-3,CASSPSGLGAEQFF
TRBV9,CASDGGGQGRHEQFF
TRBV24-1,CASSQGRGLSTDTQYF
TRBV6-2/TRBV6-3,CASSYDGYGYTF
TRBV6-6,CASSYSSLAGGLFF
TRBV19,CASKGYGQLGNTIYF
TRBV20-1,CSARETNKGTEAFF
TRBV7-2,CASSFGLAPNTGELFF
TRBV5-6,CASSFRDSAFGEQYF
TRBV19,CASSTRDFYGYTF
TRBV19,CASMERGITDTQYF
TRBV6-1,CASSRTDEGEQFF
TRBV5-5,CASSPGAGANVLTF
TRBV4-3,CASSRRGGPADTQYF
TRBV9,CASSREPGQGGEKLFF
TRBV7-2,CASSLGVADTQYF
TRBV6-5,CASAGVDSGNTIYF
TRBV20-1,CSARDPLGGHNEQFF
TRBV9,CASSEGGDTQYF
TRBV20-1,CSAQGGDTQYF
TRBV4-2,CASSQEPSGTDTQYF
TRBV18,CASSPPIGTSGSYEQYF
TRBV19,CASSIGTGGGEQYF
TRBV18,CASSPVWRETQYF
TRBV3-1,CASSQGLDTQYF
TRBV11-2,CASSPWTSAGRETQYF
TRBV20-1,CSATGGEETQYF
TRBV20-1,CSAPKGGLEVEQFF
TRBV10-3,CAISESPDRGPLHF
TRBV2,CASSPDTNQPQHF
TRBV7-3,CASSHRPNTEAFF
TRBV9,CASSEQVGNSPLHF
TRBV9,CASSVRLAGGPDTQYF
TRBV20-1,CSARDRTSGREDEQYF
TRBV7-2,CASSLYRSNQPQHF
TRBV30,CAWSITGTGNSPLHF
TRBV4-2,CASSQGSPRQEQYF
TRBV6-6,CASISQPGQVIQETQYF
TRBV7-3,CASSPTGLAGLGELFF
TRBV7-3,CASSLRLAGHNEQFF
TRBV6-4,CASSEQLASGANVLTF
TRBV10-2,CASSEAQNYGYTF
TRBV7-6,CASSLPQGQGGTDPQYF
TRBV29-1,CSVAPGQGYGYTF
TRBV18,CASSPGQGVYEQFF
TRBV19,CASSQTGSQPQHF
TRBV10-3,CAIRETGAINQPQHF
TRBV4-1,CASSQDRGTWGYTF